The present T cell receptor (beta chain) was sequenced within a study of blood T cells in healthy people across ages (dated by TCRdb to the mid-2010s). Study-wide context: In model experiments, roughly one uniquely barcoded TCR beta cDNA molecule per two T cells was captured by template switching. The donors were divided into four age groups: young (average around 17 years), middle-aged (approximately 39), aged (roughly 60) and long-lived (roughly 86). Two additional independent replicas of 1 million unique cDNA reads from the same blood draw were analyzed for two donors (one aged 18 to 30 and one aged 80 or older). The study measured age-related changes in TCR beta repertoire diversity using deep sequencing normalized with unique cDNA molecular identifiers.

The CDR3 measures 15 amino acids from cysteine to phenylalanine. Just the 45-base CDR3 DNA is kept, in frame starting at base 1. Via the germline V gene, CDR1 is SQVTM and CDR2 ANQGSEA. V is reduced by 2 bases and J by 4 bases, leaving a spacing of 14 bases between them. The library was generated by 5' RACE. Sequenced using an Illumina HiSeq 2500. A second about 7 to 12 cycle PCR used a sample-barcoded 5' primer and a J-beta primer mix. A template-switch 5' adaptor carrying 12 random nucleotides introduced a unique molecular identifier onto each TCR beta cDNA molecule. Each sample yielded at least 3 million CDR3-containing paired-end reads. The Mint cDNA synthesis kit, primed by a TRBC-specific oligonucleotide, was used to synthesize first-strand cDNA from all RNA. After uracil-DNA glycosylase treatment, a first 18-cycle PCR used universal primers M1SS and BC2_uni_R on all cDNA. The source study handled its data this way. For normalization, 1 million high-quality reads were randomly selected from each sample, with every read carrying a distinct molecular identifier. Reads with shared molecular identifiers were discarded instead of being binned into consensus sequences. MiTCR, run with a Q25 quality threshold and the strictest error-elimination algorithm, handled CDR3 identification, clonotype clustering and error correction. Lower-bound total TCR beta diversity was estimated with a nonparametric unseen species model using Euler transformation. Through fastp at Q25 and MiXCR, TCRdb rebuilt clones from the public reads, retaining in-frame beta chains. All rows with the same CDR3 protein become a single entry with the most common DNA and genes. In this record, the V and J calls reflect TCRdb's handling and not the investigators' own analysis. In this sample the table shows 540,000 or so distinct CDR3 sequences, 24% of which occur a single time. The top ten clonotypes cover around 10% of the sample.

Here is what the overall study found, with its caveats: Total diversity estimates from one million sequenced T cells were considered lower bounds and underestimates. Because donor CMV infection status was unknown, age-related changes in expanded clonotypes were potentially confounded. Compared with the aged group, more naive CD4+ T cells, fewer expanded clones and increased TCR diversity were shown by the long-lived group, suggesting age selection. The percentage of naive T cells measured by flow cytometry correlated strongly with observed TCR beta diversity. Since profiling was done on bulk unsorted PBMCs, naive and antigen-experienced compartments could not be conclusively compared. Observed TCR beta diversity per million T cells fell roughly linearly with age, and a significant reduction was already apparent by age roughly 40.

This clonotype was seen a few times. Its antigen target is currently unknown. Per-base qualities were not stored, and no clone one base away is much larger. Systemically healthy Caucasian individuals from Russia, 39 in total and aged about 6 to 90 years, were included as donors. Approximately 9.3 milliliters of peripheral blood were collected from each donor into EDTA-treated Vacutainer tubes. Ficoll-Paque density-gradient centrifugation was used to isolate PBMCs, with at least 6 million per sample. Total RNA, at least 5.5 micrograms per sample, was extracted from PBMCs with Trizol reagent. For every donor, an aliquot of PBMCs went through flow cytometry to measure the percentages of naive CD45RAhigh/CD27high T cells. These same data were also listed under a study on T cells of mothers and their children. Taken from the second paper: The donors were nine systemically healthy Caucasian individuals, made up of three mothers and their six children. cDNA synthesis consumed the entire amount of extracted RNA, loaded at 1.5 ug RNA in each 15 ul reaction. Sample barcodes and 2-4 random nucleotides were added via the M1S primer in the second PCR. Over 9 million TCR beta CDR3 reads came from each mother, compared with about 3.2 million reads from each child. In both related and unrelated pairs, thymic selection shapes the output of TCR recombination in a similar way, with inherited differences having only a minor effect. Normalized repertoire overlap was always found to be slightly, but never significantly, higher in related mother-child pairs than in unrelated mother-child pairs. With a sensitivity of approximately 93 clones per million clonotypes, no persistent microchimeric T cell clones were detected. The study used deep NGS to compare TCR beta repertoires of mothers and children, seeking features distinguishing related mother-child pairs from unrelated individuals. On average, the children were approximately 11 +/- 4 years old, while the mothers were 40 +/- 4 years old. Libraries were sequenced on Illumina HiSeq 2000 with 100+100 nt paired-end reads after adapter ligation with NEBNext reagents. To avoid cross-contamination, the mother libraries and the child libraries were prepared a month apart and sequenced in separate runs. For each donor, between about 450,000 and 2,300,000 distinct TCR beta clonotypes were identified. Naive TCR beta clonotypes were estimated from low-frequency clonotypes matched to each donor's FACS-determined naive share, without sorting.

The sequencing sample was made of blood. The chain is made from TRBV29-1 and TRBJ2-2; no D gene can be assigned with confidence. This sequence originates from a boy aged 5-17 years in good health. The CDR3 region has the sequence CSVEYADQLTGELFF. The nucleotides are TGCAGCGTTGAATACGCGGACCAGCTCACCGGGGAGCTGTTTTTT.